One and the same sample provided the 25 T cell receptor beta chains below, sequenced in a study of cytomegalovirus exposure and HLA in healthy donors. The repertoire was sequenced with immunoSEQ multiplex PCR; TCRdb's copy has only in-frame clones and lacks some. The sample holds roughly 200,000 clones, roughly 84% seen once. Sequencing input: PBMCs. Receptors were obtained from a woman aged 18-29 years in good health and CMV-seropositive.

This chain uses TRBV10-3 with TRBJ1-6; 9 nucleotides match TRBD1. Per germline, CDR1 ENHRY and CDR2 SYGVKD. The CDR3 extends over 17 amino acids. J lost 7 bases, V lost 0 bases, and 7 bases had no gene match. CDR3 amino acids: CAISESKGTGKNSPLHF. Written as DNA, the CDR3 is TGTGCCATCAGTGAGTCAAAAGGGACAGGGAAAAATTCACCCCTCCACTTT.

The chain joins TRBV7-2 to TRBJ2-5; TRBD2 matches at 10 bases. Germline V gives CDR1 SGHTA, CDR2 FQGNSA. The CDR3 loop spans 15 amino acids. V was clipped by 5 bases and J by 2 bases; unmatched bases: 5. CDR3 sequence (DNA): TGTGCCAGCAGCGCTACTAGCGGGGTACAAGAGACCCAGTACTTC. Translating it yields CASSATSGVQETQYF.

This clone was counted once. Other nucleotide sequences from this sample produce the same CDR3. The CDR3 bases are TGTGCCAGCAGCTTGGACAGGGTCAATGAGCAGTTCTTC. Protein: CASSLDRVNEQFF. V usage is TRBV5-6 and J usage is TRBJ2-1; tentatively, D is TRBD1 (6 bases). Germline CDR1 reads SGHDT; CDR2 reads YYEEEE. The CDR3 sequence is 13 residues long. Trimming left V 0 bases short and J 6 bases short, with 7 bases between. The full variable domain, in which reference TRBV5-6 and TRBJ2-1 provide the parts outside the CDR3, is DAGVTQSPTHLIKTRGQQVTLRCSPKSGHDTVSWYQQALGQGPQFIFQYYEEEERQRGNFPDRFSGHQFPNYSSELNVNALLLGDSALYLCASSLDRVNEQFFGPGTRLTVL.

The chain carries TRBV6-1 and TRBJ1-6, with D tentatively TRBD1 (5 bases). V was clipped by 3 bases and J by 8 bases, with 14 bases between them. The CDR3 length is 15 residues. CDR1 and CDR2 from the germline V gene are MNHNS and SASEGT. The CDR3 DNA reads as TGTGCCAGCAGTGATAGTCAGGGTAGTTATTCACCCCTCCACTTT. Amino acids: CASSDSQGSYSPLHF.

Here the CDR3 reads CASSLLGLPSNQPQHF. DNA of the CDR3: TGTGCCAGCAGTTTATTGGGGCTCCCGAGCAATCAGCCCCAGCATTTT. The rearrangement links TRBV27 to TRBJ1-5; possibly TRBD1 for D (5 bases). With 1 base removed from V and 1 base from J, the gap between germline ends came to 11 bases. CDR3 size: 16 residues. Germline values: CDR1 MNHEY, CDR2 SMNVEV (reference sequence).

The rearrangement uses TRBV19 and TRBJ1-2; the D gene is possibly TRBD1 (5 bases). Trimming took off 5 bases at V and 2 bases at J, with 12 bases between the two ends. CDR3 size: 14 residues. The germline CDR1 and CDR2 sequences are LNHDA and SQIVND (reference sequence). CDR3 in DNA: TGTGCCAGTAGTCGGCGGCAGGGAAACTATGGCTACACCTTC. Residues: CASSRRQGNYGYTF.

This chain uses TRBV5-1 with TRBJ2-1; the match to TRBD1 covers 10 bases. After removal of 3 bases from V and 6 bases from J, the junction contained 6 bases not matched to a gene. In germline, CDR1 is SGHRS, CDR2 YFSETQ. There are 15 residues in the CDR3. Written as DNA, the CDR3 is TGCGCCAGCAGCTACCGGACAGGGGGGCCCAATGAGCAGTTCTTC. This codes for CASSYRTGGPNEQFF. The variable domain in full, with the rest retrieved from reference TRBV5-1 and TRBJ2-1, is KAGVTQTPRYLIKTRGQQVTLSCSPISGHRSVSWYQQTPGQGLQFLFEYFSETQRNKGNFPGRFSGRQFSNSRSEMNVSTLELGDSALYLCASSYRTGGPNEQFFGPGTRLTVL.

The chain carries TRBV27 and TRBJ2-1; D unclear. Per the germline V gene, CDR1 is MNHEY and CDR2 is SMNVEV (reference sequence). CDR3 length equals 16 residues. The V and J ends lost 5 bases and 7 bases respectively, with 21 bases between them. The CDR3 nucleotides read TGTGCCAGCAGTCCAGCAGAGGTCTTGGTCGTTAATGAGCAGTTCTTC. The encoded protein is CASSPAEVLVVNEQFF.

V and J are TRBV27 and TRBJ2-1, with 9 positions matching TRBD1. V shed 5 bases and J 0 bases; nucleotides not matched to a gene: 11. Per germline, CDR1 MNHEY and CDR2 SMNVEV (reference sequence). There are 18 residues in the CDR3. CDR3 protein: CASSTPGTGRSSYNEQFF. CDR3 in DNA: TGTGCCAGCAGTACCCCCGGGACAGGGAGAAGCTCCTACAATGAGCAGTTCTTC.

This clone was seen only once. CDR3 coding DNA: TGTGCCAGCAGCTTAAGACAGGGGAACAATTCACCCCTCCACTTT. It translates to CASSLRQGNNSPLHF. V gene TRBV13 combines with J gene TRBJ1-6, with 8 bases lining up with TRBD1. CDR1 is PRHDT, CDR2 FYEKMQ, per germline (reference sequence). The CDR3 sequence is 15 residues long. The J segment lost 7 bases and the V segment lost 2 bases, leaving 4 bases of the junction unmatched.

This chain uses TRBV5-6 with TRBJ1-2; 7 bases agree with TRBD1. J lost 7 bases, V lost 1 base, and 22 bases had no gene match. CDR1 is SGHDT and CDR2 is YYEEEE in the germline V gene. The CDR3 totals 19 residues. As DNA, the CDR3 is TGTGCCAGCAGCTTGACACAGGGGCGCCCTATGGCTGAATTGGCTGGCTACACCTTC. It codes for CASSLTQGRPMAELAGYTF.

The genes are TRBV6-1 and TRBJ1-1, with D uncertain. Germline CDR1 and CDR2: MNHNS and SASEGT. Trimming cost V 7 bases and J 6 bases, with 18 bases left between them. This CDR3 comprises 14 residues. CDR3 amino acids: CASILTEVHSEAFF. The CDR3 DNA is TGTGCCAGCATCCTCACTGAGGTTCACTCTGAAGCTTTCTTT.

This chain connects TRBV5-1 to TRBJ1-1, with a tentative D call TRBD1 (6 bases). Germline lookup yields CDR1 SGHRS and CDR2 YFSETQ. V was trimmed by 0 bases and J by 8 bases, leaving 14 bases between them. The CDR3 spans 14 residues. The CDR3 region has the DNA TGCGCCAGCAGCTTGGATATCGGACAGAGCGAAGCTTTCTTT. Its protein is CASSLDIGQSEAFF.

This chain connects TRBV27 to TRBJ2-1, with TRBD2 matching 14 bases. Germline V gene sequence: CDR1 MNHEY, CDR2 SMNVEV (reference sequence). J was trimmed by 8 bases and V by 5 bases; bases with no gene match: 14. CDR3 length equals 18 residues. The CDR3 DNA is TGTGCCAGCAGTCCACCGGGACTAGCGGGGGACCCTTTTTATGAGCAGTTCTTC. Encoded protein: CASSPPGLAGDPFYEQFF.

The rearrangement joins TRBV19 to TRBJ2-1; 9 bases are shared with TRBD1. The CDR3 is 15 residues long. The germline V gene has CDR1 LNHDA and CDR2 SQIVND (reference sequence). The V and J ends lost 4 bases and 4 bases, in that order; junction bases with no gene match: 5. This CDR3 reads CASSRVTGGYNEQFF. The CDR3 DNA reads as TGTGCCAGTAGTAGGGTGACAGGGGGTTACAATGAGCAGTTCTTC.

The V call is TRBV5-1, the J call TRBJ2-7; no clear D gene. Germline CDR1 is SGHRS and CDR2 is YFSETQ. This CDR3 has 15 amino acids. V was pared by 1 base and J by 3 bases, with 14 bases between. CDR3 coding DNA: TGCGCCAGCAGCTTGCTTCCGTTAACCTACTACGAGCAGTACTTC. Its protein is CASSLLPLTYYEQYF. Drawing the rest from reference TRBV5-1 and TRBJ2-7, the complete variable domain is KAGVTQTPRYLIKTRGQQVTLSCSPISGHRSVSWYQQTPGQGLQFLFEYFSETQRNKGNFPGRFSGRQFSNSRSEMNVSTLELGDSALYLCASSLLPLTYYEQYFGPGTRLTVT.

This clone was observed a handful of times. The chain recombines TRBV18 with TRBJ1-2, with D perhaps matching TRBD1 (5 bases). This CDR3 has 15 residues. Trimming took 2 bases from V and 8 from J, leaving 18 bases between them. Per germline, CDR1 KGHSH and CDR2 LQKENI. The CDR3 region is CASSPIGQEQGGYTF. The DNA for the CDR3 is TGTGCCAGCTCACCAATTGGGCAGGAGCAGGGAGGCTACACCTTC.

V and J are TRBV4-3 and TRBJ1-2; 10 nucleotides align to TRBD1. V shed 1 base and J 7 bases; nucleotides not matched to a gene: 6. Germline CDR1 and CDR2: LGHNA and YSLEER. The CDR3 runs 15 residues. In DNA, the CDR3 is TGCGCCAGCAGCCAAGGCGACAGGGGGCTAGGTGGCTACACCTTC. This sequence encodes CASSQGDRGLGGYTF.

The chain couples TRBV19 to TRBJ2-7; 8 positions agree with TRBD1. This CDR3 is 15 amino acids long. The ends lost 6 bases at V and 2 bases at J; junction bases unmatched: 9. Germline V gene sequence: CDR1 LNHDA, CDR2 SQIVND (reference sequence). The CDR3 region is CASSPDDRGTYEQYF. As DNA, the CDR3 is TGTGCCAGTAGCCCCGACGACAGGGGAACCTACGAGCAGTACTTC.

As regards this clone: This specimen includes other DNA sequences encoding the same CDR3. The chain combines TRBV5-1 with TRBJ1-6; unclear D gene. The CDR3 runs to 16 residues. V was shortened by 0 bases and J by 0 bases, with 7 bases between the two germline ends. The germline V gene encodes CDR1 SGHRS and CDR2 YFSETQ. The CDR3 loop is CASSLAGSSYNSPLHF. The CDR3 DNA sequence: TGCGCCAGCAGCTTGGCCGGGAGCTCCTATAATTCACCCCTCCACTTT.

This rearrangement joins TRBV9 to TRBJ1-3; possibly TRBD1 for D (5 bases). CDR1 SGDLS and CDR2 YYNGEE come from the germline V gene. The ends were cut back, 2 bases at V and 2 bases at J, with 11 bases in the middle. The CDR3 spans 15 residues. The chain's CDR3 is CASSVRGTAGNTIYF. In DNA, the CDR3 is TGTGCCAGCAGCGTCCGCGGGACGGCTGGAAACACCATATATTTT.

The gene calls are TRBV4-3 and TRBJ2-1; 9 bases agree with TRBD1. The junction had 10 bases not matched to a gene; V was cut back by 0 bases and J by 10 bases. Per the germline V gene, CDR1 is LGHNA and CDR2 is YSLEER. The CDR3 has 16 residues. The CDR3 DNA follows: TGCGCCAGCAGCCAAGAGCCCCGGGACAGGGTTAGCGAGCAGTTCTTC. Translation: CASSQEPRDRVSEQFF.

The genes are TRBV18 and TRBJ2-3; 12 nucleotides match TRBD2. The germline V gene has CDR1 KGHSH and CDR2 LQKENI. V lost 5 bases and J lost 1; bases outside the gene matches: 4. CDR3 length equals 16 residues. The CDR3 region has the DNA TGTGCCAGCTCATCCGGGACTAGCGGGCGCACAGATACGCAGTATTTT. It specifies CASSSGTSGRTDTQYF.

The rearrangement links TRBV2 to TRBJ1-2; D perhaps matches TRBD1 (5 bases). This CDR3 comprises 12 residues. V was pared by 9 bases and J by 4 bases, with 12 bases between. Germline assignment: CDR1 SNHLY and CDR2 FYNNEI. The chain's CDR3 is CARRQTFYGYTF. The CDR3 region has the DNA TGTGCCAGAAGACAGACCTTCTATGGCTACACCTTC.

CDR3 in DNA: TGTGCCGGGCGGCGGGGGCGGACCTCTGGAAACACCATATATTTT. Translated, it gives CAGRRGRTSGNTIYF. This rearrangement joins TRBV30 to TRBJ1-3; D may be TRBD1 (6 bases). CDR3 size: 15 residues. Per the germline V gene, CDR1 is GTSNPN and CDR2 is SVGIG (reference sequence). V was pared by 8 bases and J by 0 bases, with 17 bases between.